These T cell receptor beta chains were read from a single sample in a study of T-cell reconstitution after alpha-beta-depleted transplantation in children. TCRdb processed the PCR reads anew with MiXCR; each CDR3 protein has one entry. The data hold some 440,000 distinct CDR3 sequences, with 15% to 20% observed a single time. Source: PBMCs, mostly from graft donor cells, taken 360 days after TCRalphabeta/CD19-depleted stem cell transplant. These receptors all stem from a boy younger than two who had a stem cell transplant for Wiskott-Aldrich syndrome, so the T cells may come from the graft donor. The CDR3 runs from the conserved cysteine through the conserved F or W. A D gene is named only where the DNA matches it firmly. A clone size is listed for some rows: how often the clone was seen (once, few, many), or a class if it is expanded.

CDR3,DNA,J,length,V,size,D
CSARGQRDIQYF,TGCAGTGCGAGAGGACAGCGGGACATTCAGTACTTC,TRBJ2-4,12,TRBV20-1,few,.
CASSLEGGGGGYEQFF,TGTGCCAGCAGCTTAGAAGGCGGCGGGGGTGGGTATGAGCAGTTCTTC,TRBJ2-1,16,TRBV13,.,TRBD2
CSVDWDLPNEQFF,TGCAGTGTAGACTGGGATCTTCCGAATGAGCAGTTCTTC,TRBJ2-1,13,TRBV20-1,.,.
CASSETSGRAADTQYF,TGTGCCAGCAGCGAGACTAGCGGGAGGGCCGCAGATACGCAGTATTTT,TRBJ2-3,16,TRBV9,.,TRBD2
CASSESRLAGSEQYF,TGTGCCAGCAGTGAATCCCGACTAGCGGGAAGCGAGCAGTACTTC,TRBJ2-7,15,TRBV25-1,few,TRBD2
CASSLGGPGEKLFF,TGCGCCAGCAGCTTGGGGGGTCCGGGTGAAAAACTGTTTTTT,TRBJ1-4,14,TRBV5-1,.,.
CSVGGTLNTEAFF,TGCAGCGTTGGAGGCACTCTGAACACTGAAGCTTTCTTT,TRBJ1-1,13,TRBV29-1,many,.
CSARVTGGLNSPLHF,TGCAGTGCTAGAGTAACAGGGGGCCTTAATTCACCCCTCCACTTT,TRBJ1-6,15,TRBV20-1,few,TRBD1
CASSAEGATPWGYGYTF,TGCGCCAGCAGCGCGGAGGGGGCGACCCCCTGGGGCTATGGCTACACCTTC,TRBJ1-2,17,TRBV5-1,few,TRBD1
CASSQDPGQGAKTQYF,TGCGCCAGCAGCCAAGATCCCGGACAGGGGGCCAAGACCCAGTACTTC,TRBJ2-5,16,TRBV4-1,few,TRBD1
CASSQGARQGGTDTQYF,TGCGCCAGCAGCCAAGGTGCAAGGCAGGGTGGGACAGATACGCAGTATTTT,TRBJ2-3,17,TRBV4-3,few,.
CSASGQANTGELFF,TGCAGTGCTTCGGGACAGGCTAACACCGGGGAGCTGTTTTTT,TRBJ2-2,14,TRBV20-1,.,TRBD1
CASRVYNEQFF,TGCGCCAGCAGGGTCTACAATGAGCAGTTCTTC,TRBJ2-1,11,TRBV4-1,many,.
CSARSGGRSSYEQYF,TGCAGTGCTAGAAGCGGCGGGAGGAGCTCCTACGAGCAGTACTTC,TRBJ2-7,15,TRBV20-1,.,TRBD2
CASSLQGLRETQYF,TGCGCCAGCAGCTTACAGGGATTGAGGGAGACCCAGTACTTC,TRBJ2-5,14,TRBV5-1,.,.
CASNMRTGNTEAFF,TGTGCCAGCAACATGAGGACGGGGAACACTGAAGCTTTCTTT,TRBJ1-1,14,TRBV19,few,.
CSAWGASGHTDTQYF,TGCAGTGCTTGGGGGGCTAGCGGGCACACAGATACGCAGTATTTT,TRBJ2-3,15,TRBV20-1,few,TRBD2
CASSGREGLEQFF,TGCGCCAGCAGCGGGAGGGAAGGTCTTGAGCAGTTCTTC,TRBJ2-1,13,TRBV5-1,.,TRBD2
CASGWGRANTEAFF,TGTGCCAGTGGTTGGGGCCGGGCGAACACTGAAGCTTTCTTT,TRBJ1-1,14,TRBV12-3/TRBV12-4,.,.
CSDWGSPGGSTDTQYF,TGCAGCGACTGGGGCTCTCCTGGGGGTAGCACAGATACGCAGTATTTT,TRBJ2-3,16,TRBV29-1,.,.
CASSLGGGVKNIQYF,TGCGCCAGCAGCTTAGGGGGGGGAGTCAAAAACATTCAGTACTTC,TRBJ2-4,15,TRBV5-1,.,.
CASSRRLVSYEQYF,TGTGCCAGCAGCCGCCGACTAGTTTCCTACGAGCAGTACTTC,TRBJ2-7,14,TRBV7-2,few,.
CASSSPVLSPEAFF,TGTGCCAGCAGCTCCCCGGTCCTCAGCCCTGAAGCTTTCTTT,TRBJ1-1,14,TRBV12-3/TRBV12-4,few,.
CASSFPSGQGERETQYF,TGTGCCAGCAGTTTCCCATCGGGACAGGGCGAGAGGGAGACCCAGTACTTC,TRBJ2-5,17,TRBV28,.,TRBD1
CASSYPAGGNHQETQYF,TGTGCCAGCAGTTACCCGGCCGGGGGGAACCACCAAGAGACCCAGTACTTC,TRBJ2-5,17,TRBV11-3,few,TRBD2
CSVEDRDSVYEQYF,TGCAGCGTTGAAGATAGGGACAGCGTGTACGAGCAGTACTTC,TRBJ2-7,14,TRBV29-1,few,TRBD1
CASSYQNIQYF,TGTGCCAGCAGTTACCAAAACATTCAGTACTTC,TRBJ2-4,11,TRBV27,.,.
CASSLAAGSNTDTQYF,TGTGCCAGCAGCTTAGCGGCAGGGAGTAACACAGATACGCAGTATTTT,TRBJ2-3,16,TRBV7-9,few,.
CAWSVSATPNLF,TGTGCCTGGAGTGTATCTGCGACACCGAACTTATTC,TRBJ2-7,12,TRBV30,.,.
CASSQEGGSNQPQHF,TGTGCCAGCAGCCAAGAAGGCGGGTCCAATCAGCCCCAGCATTTT,TRBJ1-5,15,TRBV3-1,few,.
CASSQEGLALNEQFF,TGTGCCAGCAGCCAAGAAGGACTAGCCCTCAATGAGCAGTTCTTC,TRBJ2-1,15,TRBV3-1,.,TRBD2
CASSLSGYTDTQYF,TGTGCCAGCAGTCTTAGCGGATACACAGATACGCAGTATTTT,TRBJ2-3,14,TRBV6-1,.,.
CAIGTSGLTDTQYF,TGTGCCATCGGCACTAGCGGGCTCACAGATACGCAGTATTTT,TRBJ2-3,14,TRBV10-3,few,TRBD2
CASSEIGYTGELFF,TGTGCCAGCAGTGAAATAGGGTACACCGGGGAGCTGTTTTTT,TRBJ2-2,14,TRBV6-1,few,.
CSARDRGLGAGPYNEQFF,TGCAGTGCTAGAGATCGAGGTTTAGGAGCGGGACCTTACAATGAGCAGTTCTTC,TRBJ2-1,18,TRBV20-1,many,TRBD2
CASSRLDGGPQFF,TGTGCCAGCAGCCGCCTGGACGGAGGGCCCCAGTTCTTC,TRBJ2-1,13,TRBV5-6,few,.
CASSSSGVGYGYTF,TGTGCCAGCAGCTCCTCAGGGGTGGGGTATGGCTACACCTTC,TRBJ1-2,14,TRBV11-2,.,.
CASSFRERGNTGELFF,TGTGCCAGCAGCTTCCGGGAGCGCGGGAACACCGGGGAGCTGTTTTTT,TRBJ2-2,16,TRBV7-6,few,.
CASSFTGQFGLAGGETQYF,TGCGCCAGCAGTTTTACCGGACAGTTCGGACTAGCGGGAGGGGAGACCCAGTACTTC,TRBJ2-5,19,TRBV5-1,few,TRBD2
CASRMDRGLNTEAFF,TGTGCCAGCAGAATGGACAGGGGGCTTAACACTGAAGCTTTCTTT,TRBJ1-1,15,TRBV12-3/TRBV12-4,few,TRBD1
CASSFLRTTTDTQYF,TGTGCCAGCAGCTTCCTCAGGACCACCACAGATACGCAGTATTTT,TRBJ2-3,15,TRBV11-2,.,.
CASSSQGYEQYF,TGTGCCAGCAGCTCACAGGGATACGAGCAGTACTTC,TRBJ2-7,12,TRBV11-2,many,.
CSARPPTSPYEQYF,TGCAGTGCTAGGCCACCGACTAGCCCCTACGAGCAGTACTTC,TRBJ2-7,14,TRBV20-1,few,TRBD2
CASSLAASGRKTGELFF,TGTGCCAGCAGCTTAGCGGCTAGCGGGAGGAAAACCGGGGAGCTGTTTTTT,TRBJ2-2,17,TRBV7-2,.,TRBD2
CASSLLSDTGELFF,TGCGCCAGCAGCTTGCTCAGCGACACCGGGGAGCTGTTTTTT,TRBJ2-2,14,TRBV5-1,.,.
CASSLGSGLAKNIQYF,TGTGCCAGCAGCTTGGGTAGCGGCCTAGCCAAAAACATTCAGTACTTC,TRBJ2-4,16,TRBV5-5,.,.
CSAGPLLGYEQYF,TGCAGCGCCGGACCCCTGTTGGGCTACGAGCAGTACTTC,TRBJ2-7,13,TRBV29-1,few,.
CASSPGLFNEQFF,TGTGCCAGCAGCCCGGGACTATTCAATGAGCAGTTCTTC,TRBJ2-1,13,TRBV2,.,TRBD2
CASMKRRTNEKLFF,TGTGCCAGCATGAAAAGGCGGACTAATGAAAAACTGTTTTTT,TRBJ1-4,14,TRBV12-3/TRBV12-4,.,.
CASSRQGAVAAFSGELFF,TGTGCCAGCAGCAGGCAGGGGGCCGTTGCGGCCTTCAGCGGGGAGCTGTTTTTT,TRBJ2-2,18,TRBV6-1,.,TRBD1
CSVGRDGQETQYF,TGCAGCGTTGGGCGGGACGGCCAAGAGACCCAGTACTTC,TRBJ2-5,13,TRBV29-1,.,.
CASSFSVGRTYEQYF,TGTGCCAGCAGTTTTTCCGTCGGACGGACCTACGAGCAGTACTTC,TRBJ2-7,15,TRBV12-3/TRBV12-4,.,.
CASSLVVSSYEQYF,TGCGCCAGCAGCTTGGTGGTCAGCTCCTACGAGCAGTACTTC,TRBJ2-7,14,TRBV5-1,few,.
CASTRTAAYNEQFF,TGTGCCAGCACTCGGACTGCTGCATACAATGAGCAGTTCTTC,TRBJ2-1,14,TRBV12-3/TRBV12-4,.,.